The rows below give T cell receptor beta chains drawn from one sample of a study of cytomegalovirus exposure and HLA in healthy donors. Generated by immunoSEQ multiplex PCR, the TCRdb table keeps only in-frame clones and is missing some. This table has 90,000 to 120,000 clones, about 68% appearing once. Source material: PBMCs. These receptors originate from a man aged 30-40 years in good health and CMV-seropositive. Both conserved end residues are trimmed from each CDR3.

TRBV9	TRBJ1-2	ASSPQT
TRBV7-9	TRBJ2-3	ASSLGAGADTQY
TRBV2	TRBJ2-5	ASRPPVGRAPRGETQY
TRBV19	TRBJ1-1	ASSIGTGAAAF
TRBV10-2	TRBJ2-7	ASRPGGLSYEQY
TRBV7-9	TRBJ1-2	SSSLSQGVDYGYT
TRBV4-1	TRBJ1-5	ASSQESGNQPQH
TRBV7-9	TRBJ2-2	ASSLVRTANTGELF
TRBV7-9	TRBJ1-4	ASSEQGGEKLF
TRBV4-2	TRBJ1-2	ASSPELRQALGNYGYT
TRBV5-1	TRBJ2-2	ASSSRVGTGELF
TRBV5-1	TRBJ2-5	ASSLGGGETQY
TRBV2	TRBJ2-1	ASSDQGGEQF
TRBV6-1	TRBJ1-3	AAFGSYSGNTIY
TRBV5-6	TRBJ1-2	ASSIGTGWQGYT
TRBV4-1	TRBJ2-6	ASSQTGGGANVLT
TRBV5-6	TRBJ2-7	ASRMAGGRYEQY
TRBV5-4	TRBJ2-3	ASSRGQGTDTQY
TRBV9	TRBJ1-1	ASSAPGLMNTEAF
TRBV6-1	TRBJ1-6	ASSWTGFNSPLH
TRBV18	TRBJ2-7	ASSPPPGQGAYEQY
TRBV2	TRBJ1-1	ASSVQGMAEAF
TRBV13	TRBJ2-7	ASSLGRSYEQY
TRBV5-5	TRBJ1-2	ASSLGGTGSYGYT
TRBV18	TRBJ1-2	ASSPPQGDYGYT
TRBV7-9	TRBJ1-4	ASSLDSEKLF
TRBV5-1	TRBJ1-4	ASSLGGATNEKLF
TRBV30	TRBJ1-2	AWSDGVNNYGYT
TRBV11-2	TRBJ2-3	ASSLDRLAGAFTDTQY
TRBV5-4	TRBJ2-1	ASSLWAGGRNEQF
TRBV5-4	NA	ASSFGTGGAEQY
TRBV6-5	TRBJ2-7	ASSNSGGSGYEQY
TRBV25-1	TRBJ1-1	ASAYMGSAF
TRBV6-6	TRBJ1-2	ASSLDPPGGPGYT
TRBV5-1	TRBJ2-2	ASSFGGADTGELF
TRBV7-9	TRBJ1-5	ASSRTGDQPQH
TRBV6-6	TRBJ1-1	ASSYLGLTEAF
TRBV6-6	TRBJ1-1	ASSYSSVNTGWTAF
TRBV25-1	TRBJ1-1	ASKKTENTEAF
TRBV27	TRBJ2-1	ASSFTVGEQF
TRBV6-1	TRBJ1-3	ASSDPRGAGNTIY
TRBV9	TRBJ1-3	ASSARLGQDYFGNTIY
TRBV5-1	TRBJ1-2	ASSREAYGYT
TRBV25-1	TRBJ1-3	ASGRTGAGNTIY